These 20 T cell receptor beta chains were all obtained from the same sample, sequenced in a study of T cell changes during pregnancy in multiple sclerosis. Produced via immunoSEQ multiplex PCR; TCRdb's table is partial and in-frame only. The sample records more than 55,000 clones, about 89% being singletons. The material sequenced was peripheral blood, taken after pregnancy. These receptor sequences come from a female donor with multiple sclerosis, enrolled in a pregnancy study.

This chain links TRBV5-4 with TRBJ2-2; tentative D call: TRBD1 (5 bases). Germline values: CDR1 SGHNT, CDR2 YYREEE (reference sequence). The V and J ends lost 4 bases and 0 bases respectively, with 10 bases between them. The CDR3 extends over 15 amino acids. The CDR3 reads CASSRTSANTGELFF. CDR3 nucleotides: TGTGCCAGCAGCCGGACATCCGCGAACACCGGGGAGCTGTTTTTT.

V and J are TRBV6-1 and TRBJ1-2; no clear D. Germline V gene data show CDR1 as MNHNS and CDR2 as SASEGT. Trimming stripped 8 bases from V and 2 bases from J, with 12 bases between. The length of the CDR3 is 13 residues. Here the CDR3 reads CASRTRGNYGYTF. CDR3 nucleotides: TGTGCCAGCCGTACCCGGGGAAACTATGGCTACACCTTC.

This clone came up once. The rearrangement joins TRBV15 to TRBJ2-2; TRBD2 matches 15 bases. J lost 4 bases, V lost 8 bases, and 5 bases had no gene match. There are 16 residues in the CDR3. Germline-derived CDR1 and CDR2 are LNHNV and YYDKDF (reference sequence). The CDR3 sequence is CATWTSGGEATGELFF. The CDR3 DNA is TGTGCCACCTGGACTAGCGGGGGGGAGGCCACCGGGGAGCTGTTTTTT.

Points on this clone: A read error may account for a junction end that differs from germline. The V gene is TRBV7-7, the J gene TRBJ2-1; the match to TRBD2 covers 10 bases. CDR1 is SSHAT and CDR2 is FNYEAQ in the germline V gene (reference sequence). The CDR3 contains 15 residues. This chain's CDR3 is CASSSLAGRYNEQFF. The CDR3 region has the DNA TGTGCTAGCAGCTCACTAGCGGGGAGATACAATGAGCAGTTCTTC.

The chain uses TRBV30 and TRBJ2-7, with D possibly matching TRBD2 (7 bases). The CDR3 totals 11 residues. V was shortened by 0 bases and J by 12 bases, with 12 bases between the two germline ends. Germline V gene sequence: CDR1 GTSNPN, CDR2 SVGIG (reference sequence). The CDR3 DNA is TGTGCCTGGAGTGTAGGGGGGGCGGCGTACTTC. Amino acid sequence: CAWSVGGAAYF.

Of note for this clone: At one end, the junction sequence differs from germline, possibly due to a read error. The chain combines TRBV19 with TRBJ1-2; TRBD1 agrees at 8 bases. Germline V lookup: CDR1 LNHDA, CDR2 SQIVND (reference sequence). CDR3 length: 11 amino acids. The CDR3 sequence: CASSIGQGAAF. Written as DNA, the CDR3 is TGTGCCAGTAGTATAGGCCAGGGGGCGGCCTTC. The full variable domain, with the rest looked up from reference TRBV19 and TRBJ1-2, is DGGITQSPKYLFRKEGQNVTLSCEQNLNHDAMYWYRQDPGQGLRLIYYSQIVNDFQKGDIAEGYSVSREKKESFPLTVTSAQKNPTAFYLCASSIGQGAAFGSGTRLTVV.

The J gene is TRBJ2-5, the V gene TRBV7-2, with TRBD1 as a possible D gene (6 bases). The CDR3 has 13 residues. The V end lost 3 bases, the J end lost 6 bases, and 11 bases lay between the germline ends. CDR1 is SGHTA, CDR2 FQGNSA, per germline. DNA for the CDR3: TGTGCCAGCAGCTTTCAGGGGACAAAGACCCAGTACTTC. Its translation is CASSFQGTKTQYF.

The chain has TRBV4-1 and TRBJ2-7, with D perhaps TRBD1 (6 bases). Germline lookup yields CDR1 MGHRA and CDR2 YSYEKL. V was clipped by 0 bases and J by 3 bases, with 15 bases between them. CDR3 length: 16 residues. In DNA form, the CDR3 reads TGCGCCAGCAGCCAAGAGCGGGCACAGGGATTCTACGAGCAGTACTTC. Its protein product is CASSQERAQGFYEQYF.

V gene TRBV7-9 combines with J gene TRBJ2-1; no firm D call. Trimming removed 6 bases from V and 7 bases from J, with 13 bases in between. There are 13 residues in the CDR3. The germline CDR1 and CDR2 sequences are SEHNR and FQNEAQ (reference sequence). This CDR3 reads CASSPAMRNEQFF. CDR3 DNA sequence: TGTGCCAGCAGTCCAGCGATGCGGAATGAGCAGTTCTTC. Full variable domain (rest looked up from reference TRBV7-9 and TRBJ2-1): DTGVSQNPRHKITKRGQNVTFRCDPISEHNRLYWYRQTLGQGPEFLTYFQNEAQLEKSRLLSDRFSAERPKGSFSTLEIQRTEQGDSAMYLCASSPAMRNEQFFGPGTRLTVL.

The genes are TRBV6-1 and TRBJ2-1; 11 nucleotides match TRBD2. The CDR3 consists of 16 residues. Per the germline V gene, CDR1 is MNHNS and CDR2 is SASEGT. V shed 4 bases, J shed 4 bases, and the junction held 6 bases outside the gene matches. The CDR3, as DNA: TGTGCCAGCAGTGCAGGGACTAGCGGAGATTACAATGAGCAGTTCTTC. This gives the protein CASSAGTSGDYNEQFF.

V and J are TRBV7-2 and TRBJ2-2; D is unclear. With 4 bases removed from V and 6 bases from J, the gap between germline ends came to 9 bases. Germline V CDR1 and CDR2: SGHTA, FQGNSA. The CDR3 contains 13 residues. As DNA, the CDR3 is TGTGCCAGCAGCTCCTTTGGCCCCGGGGAGCTGTTTTTT. Translation: CASSSFGPGELFF.

The rearrangement joins TRBV6-5 to TRBJ1-2; the match to TRBD1 covers 8 bases. Trimming cost V 3 bases and J 4 bases; bases outside gene matches: 4. Germline CDR1 reads MNHEY; CDR2 reads SVGAGI. CDR3 length: 14 amino acids. The CDR3 coding sequence is TGTGCCAGCAGTTATTTTGACAGGGGCTATGGCTACACCTTC. It encodes CASSYFDRGYGYTF.

This clone was seen more than once but under ten times. The J gene is TRBJ2-1, the V gene TRBV6-1; 15 bases align to TRBD2. Germline V lookup: CDR1 MNHNS, CDR2 SASEGT. This CDR3 has 16 residues. V lost 4 bases and J lost 2; bases outside the gene matches: 0. In DNA, the CDR3 is TGTGCCAGCAGTGGGACTAGCGGGGGGGCCTACAATGAGCAGTTCTTC. Amino acid sequence: CASSGTSGGAYNEQFF.

The chain joins TRBV19 to TRBJ2-7; D gene ambiguous. Trimming removed 4 bases at V and 1 base at J, with 11 bases between. The CDR3 sequence is 14 residues long. Germline CDR1 and CDR2: LNHDA and SQIVND (reference sequence). DNA of the CDR3: TGTGCCAGTAGTAGAGACGGAGAATCCTACGAGCAGTACTTC. It specifies CASSRDGESYEQYF. Variable domain in full (rest from reference TRBV19 and TRBJ2-7): DGGITQSPKYLFRKEGQNVTLSCEQNLNHDAMYWYRQDPGQGLRLIYYSQIVNDFQKGDIAEGYSVSREKKESFPLTVTSAQKNPTAFYLCASSRDGESYEQYFGPGTRLTVT.

The CDR3 region is CASSQEFVLAGPSTDTQYF. CDR3 DNA sequence: TGCGCCAGCAGCCAAGAGTTCGTCCTAGCGGGGCCTAGCACAGATACGCAGTATTTT. V usage is TRBV4-3 and J usage is TRBJ2-3, with 9 bases fitting TRBD2. With V trimmed by 0 bases and J by 0 bases, 10 bases remained unmatched. Germline CDR1 and CDR2: LGHNA and YSLEER. The CDR3 is 19 amino acids.

This chain connects TRBV30 to TRBJ2-3, with D possibly matching TRBD2 (7 bases). The CDR3 runs to 16 residues. Germline loops: CDR1 GTSNPN, CDR2 SVGIG (reference sequence). Trimming removed 0 bases from V and 5 bases from J, with 18 bases in between. CDR3 loop: CAWSVTRGLQRDTQYF. As DNA, the CDR3 is TGTGCCTGGAGTGTAACCAGGGGACTACAGAGAGATACGCAGTATTTT.

V is TRBV2 and J is TRBJ2-5; TRBD1 is a possible D gene (5 bases). The end of the DNA fits TRBJ2-7 better, so the J call may be wrong. This CDR3 is built from 14 residues. Germline assignment: CDR1 SNHLY and CDR2 FYNNEI. The CDR3 is CASQSSGQSYEQYF. CDR3 bases: TGTGCCTCTCAATCATCAGGGCAATCCTACGAGCAGTACTTC.

This rearrangement joins TRBV10-3 to TRBJ2-7; the D is unclear. CDR1 and CDR2 from the germline V gene are ENHRY and SYGVKD. V lost 4 bases and J lost 5, with 12 bases in between. The CDR3 covers 13 residues. Here the CDR3 DNA reads TGTGCCATCAGTGTTAGAGTTGTCGACGAGCAGTACTTC. Protein sequence: CAISVRVVDEQYF.

This chain uses TRBV6-6 with TRBJ1-5; the D is unclear. Deletions cut 8 bases from V and 0 bases from J, with 8 bases between. The CDR3 sequence is 13 residues long. The germline CDR1 and CDR2 sequences are MNHNY and SVGAGI (reference sequence). In DNA form, the CDR3 reads TGTGCCAGCGGTCGGTATAGCAATCAGCCCCAGCATTTT. This encodes CASGRYSNQPQHF.

The chain uses TRBV19 and TRBJ2-7, with 8 nucleotides matching TRBD1. This CDR3 is built from 14 residues. Germline CDR1 reads LNHDA; CDR2 reads SQIVND (reference sequence). Trimming took 1 base from V and 9 from J; bases not matched to a gene: 8. Here the CDR3 reads CASSIGGQVGGQYF. In nucleotides, the CDR3 is TGTGCCAGTAGTATAGGGGGACAGGTTGGCGGGCAGTACTTC.